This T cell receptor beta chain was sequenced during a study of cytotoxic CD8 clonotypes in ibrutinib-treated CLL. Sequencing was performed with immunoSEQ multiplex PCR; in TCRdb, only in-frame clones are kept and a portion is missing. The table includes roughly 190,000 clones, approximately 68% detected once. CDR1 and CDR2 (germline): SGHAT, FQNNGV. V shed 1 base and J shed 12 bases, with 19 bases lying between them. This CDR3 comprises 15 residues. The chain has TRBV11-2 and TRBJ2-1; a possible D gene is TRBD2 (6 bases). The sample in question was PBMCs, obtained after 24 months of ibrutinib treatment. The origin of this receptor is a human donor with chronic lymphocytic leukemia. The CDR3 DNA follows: TGTGCCAGCAGCTTAGGACGGGAGACGGCGGGTTGGCAGTTCTTC. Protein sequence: CASSLGRETAGWQFF.